This T cell receptor (beta chain) was sequenced during a study of shared clonotypes between healthy human individuals. Study information: The donor group consisted of two women and three men, aged 18 to 49.

The CDR3 totals 14 residues. Trimming stripped 8 bases from V and 3 bases from J, with 13 bases between. The germline V gene encodes CDR1 SEHNR and CDR2 FQNEAQ (reference sequence). CD4+ cell separation produced CD45RA+ naive and CD45RA-negative memory subsets. A word on this clone: Its specificity is not known.

Study results and caveats: Larger estimated richness was generally recorded for naive subsets relative to memory subsets. The generation probabilities recorded for non-shared clonotypes fell below those of clonotypes shared by all four donors.

Clones were sequenced by immunoSEQ multiplex PCR, and TCRdb holds only the in-frame ones, with some missing. This sample has around 2.5 million clones, with approximately 93% found just once. The origin of this receptor is a man aged 18 to 30 in good health. Some clones in this sample may be carry-over from other donors' samples. The sequenced sample consisted of naive CD4+ T cells from PBMCs. Regarding subset: CD45RA+ positively selected. The rearrangement links TRBV7-9 to TRBJ2-2; perhaps TRBD2 as D (5 bases). CDR3 sequence: CASGPGIDTGELFF. CDR3 bases: TGTGCCAGCGGACCGGGGATCGACACCGGGGAGCTGTTTTTT.